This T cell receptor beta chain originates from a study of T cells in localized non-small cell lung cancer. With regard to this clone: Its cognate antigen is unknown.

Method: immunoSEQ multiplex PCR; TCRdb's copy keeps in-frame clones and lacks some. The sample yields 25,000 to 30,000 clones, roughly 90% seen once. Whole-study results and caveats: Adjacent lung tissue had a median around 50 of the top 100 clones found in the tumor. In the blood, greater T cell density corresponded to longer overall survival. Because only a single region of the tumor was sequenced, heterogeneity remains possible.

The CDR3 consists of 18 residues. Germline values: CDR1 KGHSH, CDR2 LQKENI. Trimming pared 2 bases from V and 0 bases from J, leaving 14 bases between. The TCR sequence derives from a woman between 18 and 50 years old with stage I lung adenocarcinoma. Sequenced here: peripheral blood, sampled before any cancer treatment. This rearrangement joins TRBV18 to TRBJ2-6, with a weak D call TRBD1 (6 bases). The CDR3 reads CASSPGPGANSGANVLTF. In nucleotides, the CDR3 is TGTGCCAGCTCACCAGGGCCAGGGGCCAACTCTGGGGCCAACGTCCTGACTTTC.